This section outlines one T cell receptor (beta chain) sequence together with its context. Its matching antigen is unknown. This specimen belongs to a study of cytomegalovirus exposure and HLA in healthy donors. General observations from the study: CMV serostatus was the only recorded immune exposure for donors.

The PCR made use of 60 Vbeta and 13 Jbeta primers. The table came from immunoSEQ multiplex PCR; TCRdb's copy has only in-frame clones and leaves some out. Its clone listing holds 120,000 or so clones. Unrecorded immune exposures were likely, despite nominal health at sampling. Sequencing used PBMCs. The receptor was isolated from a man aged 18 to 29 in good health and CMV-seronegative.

The DNA for the CDR3 is TGTGCCAGCAGCGGGCCCCGGGGTGGGAATGAAAAACTGTTTTTT. It translates to CASSGPRGGNEKLFF. The J gene is TRBJ1-4, the V gene TRBV7-8; D gene unclear. Trimming pared 5 bases from V and 5 bases from J, leaving 15 bases between. The V gene's germline CDR1 is SGHVS and CDR2 FQNEAQ. The CDR3 runs 15 residues.